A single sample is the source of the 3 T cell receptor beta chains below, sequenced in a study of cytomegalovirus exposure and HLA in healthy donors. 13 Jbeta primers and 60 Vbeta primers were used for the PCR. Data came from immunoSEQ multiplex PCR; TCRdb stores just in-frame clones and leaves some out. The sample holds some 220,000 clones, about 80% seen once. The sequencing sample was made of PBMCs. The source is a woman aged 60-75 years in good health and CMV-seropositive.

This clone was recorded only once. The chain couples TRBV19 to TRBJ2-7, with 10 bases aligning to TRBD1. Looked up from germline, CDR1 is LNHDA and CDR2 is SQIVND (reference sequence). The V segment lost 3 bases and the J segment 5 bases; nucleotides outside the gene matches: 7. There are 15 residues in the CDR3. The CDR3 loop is CASSMGTGEGHEQYF. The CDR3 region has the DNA TGTGCCAGTAGTATGGGGACAGGGGAAGGCCACGAGCAGTACTTC.

CDR3 residues: CARSLELMSSTDTQYF. The CDR3 nucleotides are TGTGCCAGAAGCTTGGAGCTAATGTCTAGCACAGATACGCAGTATTTT. V is TRBV5-3 and J is TRBJ2-3; D remains unclear. TRBV5-3 is flagged as an ORF with uncertain function. This CDR3 has 16 residues. The V gene lost 0 bases and the J gene lost 0 bases, with 11 bases spanning the gap.

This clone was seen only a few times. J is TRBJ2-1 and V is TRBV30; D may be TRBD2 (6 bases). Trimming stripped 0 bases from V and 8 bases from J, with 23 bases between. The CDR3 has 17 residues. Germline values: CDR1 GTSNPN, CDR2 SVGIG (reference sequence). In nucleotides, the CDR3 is TGTGCCTGGAGTGTCGCCGGGAGAGGGTCTTTGAGGCATGAGCAGTTCTTC. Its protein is CAWSVAGRGSLRHEQFF. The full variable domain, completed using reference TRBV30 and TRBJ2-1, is SQTIHQWPATLVQPVGSPLSLECTVEGTSNPNLYWYRQAAGRGLQLLFYSVGIGQISSEVPQNLSASRPQDRQFILSSKKLLLSDSGFYLCAWSVAGRGSLRHEQFFGPGTRLTVL.